Each of the 23 T cell receptor beta chains below was sequenced from the same sample in a study of monozygotic twins with inflammatory bowel disease. With the 5' RACE reads reprocessed, TCRdb shows one record per CDR3 protein and no DNA. The sample table includes 300,000 to 350,000 distinct CDR3 sequences. Sequenced material: blood. Source of these receptors: a human donor with ulcerative colitis or Crohn's disease, or a healthy co-twin of an affected twin (not recorded which).

The rearrangement links TRBV19 to TRBJ1-1. CDR1 is LNHDA and CDR2 is SQIVND in the germline V gene (reference sequence). This CDR3 is 13 amino acids long. The CDR3 reads CASSIDVDTEAFF.

The J gene is TRBJ1-1, the V gene TRBV2. This CDR3 spans 12 amino acids. Per the germline V gene, CDR1 is SNHLY and CDR2 is FYNNEI. The CDR3 loop is CASSASSTEAFF.

V and J are TRBV6-1 and TRBJ1-5; TCRdb's assignment of TRBD1 cannot be checked, as there is no DNA. Germline V lookup: CDR1 MNHNS, CDR2 SASEGT. There are 15 residues in the CDR3. CDR3 amino acids: CASSEEEGGRQPQHF.

V usage is TRBV5-1 and J usage is TRBJ2-6. Germline V gives CDR1 SGHRS, CDR2 YFSETQ. The CDR3 runs 16 residues. This CDR3 reads CASSLGFGSGANVLTF. Looking up the rest from reference TRBV5-1 and TRBJ2-6 gives the full variable domain: KAGVTQTPRYLIKTRGQQVTLSCSPISGHRSVSWYQQTPGQGLQFLFEYFSETQRNKGNFPGRFSGRQFSNSRSEMNVSTLELGDSALYLCASSLGFGSGANVLTFGAGSRLTVL.

The chain uses TRBV12-3 or TRBV12-4 and TRBJ2-7; TCRdb gives TRBD2 as the D gene, but with no DNA this cannot be confirmed. This CDR3 comprises 15 residues. CDR3 residues: CASSRGLADFYEQYF.

The V call is TRBV11-2, the J call TRBJ2-1. Germline CDR1 reads SGHAT; CDR2 reads FQNNGV. The CDR3 extends over 16 amino acids. The CDR3 is CASSSYIERSYNEQFF.

This chain uses TRBV5-5 with TRBJ2-7; TCRdb outputs TRBD1, but without DNA this stays unchecked. The CDR3 spans 14 residues. Per the germline V gene, CDR1 is SGHKS and CDR2 is YYEKEE (reference sequence). CDR3 protein: CASSLLDRVPEQYF.

The genes are TRBV4-1 and TRBJ2-1; with no DNA, the TCRdb D assignment of TRBD2 cannot be verified. The CDR3 is made up of 18 amino acids. Germline CDR1 reads MGHRA; CDR2 reads YSYEKL. CDR3: CASSQYPTGTSGNNEQFF.

The genes are TRBV5-6 and TRBJ2-3; TCRdb selects TRBD1, and the lack of DNA leaves this call unchecked. The length of the CDR3 is 13 residues. CDR1 and CDR2 from the germline V gene are SGHDT and YYEEEE. CDR3 sequence: CASSLRRVNTQYF.

This rearrangement joins TRBV5-1 to TRBJ2-5; TCRdb returns TRBD1, unconfirmable since there is no DNA. Per germline, CDR1 SGHRS and CDR2 YFSETQ. This CDR3 region has 13 residues. This chain's CDR3 is CASSSRGLETQYF.

This chain uses TRBV5-1 with TRBJ2-7; as DNA is missing, the TRBD2 call by TCRdb cannot be tested. CDR1 and CDR2 from the germline V gene are SGHRS and YFSETQ. The CDR3 is 14 amino acids. The CDR3 reads CASSPGLAYSEQYF.

V and J are TRBV15 and TRBJ2-7; TCRdb calls TRBD1, which cannot be checked without DNA. The CDR3 totals 16 residues. Per the germline V gene, CDR1 is LNHNV and CDR2 is YYDKDF (reference sequence). CDR3 protein: CATSRPGQGLSYEQYF.

The CDR3 region is CATKGVGQGVHEQYF. The chain links TRBV5-4 to TRBJ2-7; TCRdb selects TRBD1, and the lack of DNA leaves this call unchecked. CDR1 and CDR2 (germline): SGHNT, YYREEE (reference sequence). The CDR3 is made up of 15 amino acids.

The V and J genes are TRBV5-4 and TRBJ1-4; the TCRdb call, TRBD1, lacks DNA for checking. Per the germline V gene, CDR1 is SGHNT and CDR2 is YYREEE (reference sequence). CDR3 length equals 17 residues. The CDR3 is CASSLGTGDRRNEKLFF.

The rearrangement links TRBV12-3 or TRBV12-4 to TRBJ1-1; TCRdb selects TRBD1, and the lack of DNA leaves this call unchecked. CDR3 length: 13 residues. The CDR3 region is CASSFTGDTEAFF.

The gene calls are TRBV5-1 and TRBJ2-3; with no DNA, the TCRdb D assignment of TRBD2 cannot be verified. Germline CDR1 SGHRS, CDR2 YFSETQ. There are 18 residues in the CDR3. The CDR3 sequence: CASSLAVPGTSRTDTQYF.

V and J are TRBV27 and TRBJ1-6; lacking DNA, the TRBD1 call made by TCRdb goes unchecked. The germline V gene has CDR1 MNHEY and CDR2 SMNVEV (reference sequence). CDR3 length equals 16 residues. Here the CDR3 reads CASRYRDRGLGSPLHF.

The chain links TRBV18 to TRBJ1-1; TCRdb outputs TRBD1, but without DNA this stays unchecked. The length of the CDR3 is 16 residues. In germline, CDR1 is KGHSH, CDR2 LQKENI. The CDR3 reads CASSPARTEANTEAFF.

This chain connects TRBV28 to TRBJ1-2. The CDR3 runs 12 residues. The germline CDR1 and CDR2 sequences are MDHEN and SYDVKM. CDR3 residues: CASSWNLYGYTF.

The V gene is TRBV4-3, the J gene TRBJ2-1. This CDR3 spans 15 amino acids. CDR1 and CDR2 from the germline V gene are LGHNA and YSLEER. CDR3 residues: CASSRSRTRYNEQFF.

J is TRBJ2-2 and V is TRBV15; TCRdb designates TRBD1, a call that cannot be tested without DNA. This CDR3 is 13 amino acids long. Germline V CDR1 and CDR2: LNHNV, YYDKDF (reference sequence). CDR3 protein: CATMAQASGELFF.

The rearrangement uses TRBV11-2 and TRBJ2-2; TCRdb reports TRBD2, a call that lacks DNA to check it against. CDR3 size: 17 residues. The germline V gene has CDR1 SGHAT and CDR2 FQNNGV. This CDR3 is CASSLRHGTSSTGELFF.

The rearrangement joins TRBV5-1 to TRBJ1-2; TCRdb gives TRBD1 as the D gene, but with no DNA this cannot be confirmed. The CDR3 runs to 16 residues. CDR1 and CDR2 from the germline V gene are SGHRS and YFSETQ. Here the CDR3 reads CAGSFIWDRGSYGYTF.